This is a list of T cell receptor beta chains from one sample in a study of identifying expanded T cells in peripheral blood. Assay used: immunoSEQ multiplex PCR; TCRdb lists only in-frame clones, some missing. The profile shows 50,000 to 70,000 clones, roughly 86% of them singletons. The sample was blood. The receptors originated from a person aged 18-70 years in good health. Both conserved end residues are part of each CDR3. The D gene is left open where the match is weak. Size values are once, few and many counts, or a class for expanded clones, and some rows have none.

clone_size	d_call	v_call	j_call	cdr3_aa	cdr3_nt
NA	TRBD1	TRBV5-6	TRBJ1-1	CASSRTGMNTEAFF	TGTGCCAGCAGCAGGACAGGGATGAACACTGAAGCTTTCTTT
NA	NA	TRBV9	TRBJ2-5	CASSVDRAGETQYF	TGTGCCAGCAGCGTAGACAGGGCGGGGGAGACCCAGTACTTC
NA	TRBD1	TRBV27	TRBJ2-7	CASSFFRTGGYEQYF	TGTGCCAGCAGTTTTTTTCGGACAGGCGGCTACGAGCAGTACTTC
NA	NA	TRBV20-1	TRBJ2-1	CSAPRGNEQFF	TGCAGTGCCCCGAGGGGCAATGAGCAGTTCTTC
many	TRBD1	TRBV6-7	TRBJ1-2	CASSIPGTDNYGYTF	TGTGCCAGCAGTATTCCCGGGACAGATAACTATGGCTACACCTTC
NA	NA	TRBV7-2	TRBJ2-7	CASSLGGRNYEQYF	TGTGCCAGCAGCTTAGGGGGACGGAACTACGAGCAGTACTTC
NA	NA	TRBV5-4	TRBJ2-2	CASSFAGIRAGELFF	TGTGCCAGCAGCTTCGCTGGGATTAGAGCCGGGGAGCTGTTTTTT
NA	TRBD1	TRBV7-8	TRBJ2-7	CASRFYPITGTGNYEQYF	TGTGCCAGCAGGTTCTACCCTATTACCGGGACAGGGAACTACGAGCAGTACTTC
NA	NA	TRBV6-4	TRBJ1-2	CASRKIGINYGYTF	TGTGCCAGCCGCAAGATAGGGATCAACTATGGCTACACCTTC
NA	NA	TRBV12-5	TRBJ2-3	CARGVTDLHSTDTQYF	TGTGCTAGGGGTGTGACAGACCTACATAGCACAGATACGCAGTATTTT
NA	NA	TRBV5-1	TRBJ1-1	CASSPRGRTNTEAFF	TGCGCCAGCAGCCCTAGGGGTCGGACGAACACTGAAGCTTTCTTT
NA	TRBD1	TRBV18	TRBJ2-6	CASSPGTEWVFSGANVLTF	TGTGCCAGCTCTCCCGGGACAGAGTGGGTCTTCTCTGGGGCCAACGTCCTGACTTTC
NA	TRBD1	TRBV30	TRBJ2-3	CAWSATPGQGTDTQYF	TGTGCCTGGAGTGCTACACCGGGACAGGGGACAGATACGCAGTATTTT
NA	NA	TRBV9	TRBJ2-2	CASSVGTSNTGELFF	TGTGCCAGCAGCGTAGGAACTAGTAACACCGGGGAGCTGTTTTTT
NA	NA	TRBV14	TRBJ1-1	CASSQRAGGAVTEAFF	TGTGCCAGCAGCCAGAGGGCTGGGGGGGCGGTCACTGAAGCTTTCTTT
once	TRBD2	TRBV5-1	TRBJ2-5	CASSWTSGGVEETQYF	TGCGCCAGCAGCTGGACTAGCGGGGGGGTCGAAGAGACCCAGTACTTC
NA	NA	TRBV7-3	TRBJ2-3	CASSFGWKGLDTQYF	TGTGCCAGCAGCTTTGGTTGGAAGGGCTTAGATACGCAGTATTTT
NA	NA	TRBV7-9	TRBJ1-4	CASSKDTGWGEKLFF	TGTGCCAGCAGCAAAGACACCGGATGGGGGGAAAAACTGTTTTTT
NA	NA	TRBV9	TRBJ2-5	CASSVSRVGETQYF	TGTGCCAGCAGCGTGTCCAGGGTCGGAGAGACCCAGTACTTC
NA	NA	TRBV14	TRBJ2-3	CASSQRLSGRGLTDTQYF	TGTGCCAGCAGCCAACGCCTATCGGGCAGGGGCCTCACAGATACGCAGTATTTT
NA	NA	TRBV23-1	TRBJ2-1	CASSRHSEQFF	TGCGCCAGCAGCCGCCACAGCGAGCAGTTCTTC
NA	NA	TRBV30	TRBJ2-2	CAWSVPSEAGELFF	TGTGCCTGGTCCGTGCCTAGCGAAGCCGGGGAGCTGTTTTTT
NA	TRBD2	TRBV7-2	TRBJ2-5	CASSLLAGPQGETQYF	TGTGCCAGCAGCTTACTAGCGGGACCCCAGGGGGAGACCCAGTACTTC
NA	NA	TRBV6-5	TRBJ2-7	CASSDYEQYF	TGTGCCAGCAGTGATTACGAGCAGTACTTC
few	TRBD2	TRBV6-1	TRBJ2-2	CASSTSGGDVGELFF	TGTGCCAGCAGTACTAGCGGGGGGGACGTCGGGGAGCTGTTTTTT
NA	TRBD1	TRBV7-2	TRBJ1-3	CASSKGQGGNTIYF	TGTGCCAGCAGCAAAGGACAGGGTGGAAACACCATATATTTT
NA	TRBD1	TRBV6-4	TRBJ2-2	CASNPGQGAGELFF	TGTGCCAGCAACCCGGGACAGGGGGCCGGGGAGCTGTTTTTT
NA	NA	TRBV10-3	TRBJ2-1	CAISESEDSYNEQFF	TGTGCCATCAGTGAGTCCGAGGACAGCTACAATGAGCAGTTCTTC
NA	NA	TRBV5-1	TRBJ2-4	CASSLAGRLNIQYF	TGCGCCAGCAGCTTGGCCGGGCGCCTCAACATTCAGTACTTC
few	NA	TRBV30	TRBJ1-5	CAWQAQGNQPQHF	TGTGCCTGGCAGGCACAGGGCAATCAGCCCCAGCATTTT
NA	TRBD1	TRBV7-2	TRBJ1-5	CASSTDREEFHHSNQPQHF	TGTGCCAGCAGCACGGACAGGGAGGAGTTCCACCATAGCAATCAGCCCCAGCATTTT
NA	NA	TRBV11-2	TRBJ1-2	CASSLGDGDGYTF	TGTGCCAGCAGCTTGGGGGATGGGGATGGCTACACCTTC
NA	NA	TRBV18	TRBJ1-3	CASSPIIRQGNTIYF	TGTGCCAGCTCACCAATTATCCGGCAGGGAAACACCATATATTTT
NA	TRBD2	TRBV7-2	TRBJ2-7	CASRRSGGTYEQYF	TGTGCCAGCAGGAGATCCGGGGGGACCTACGAGCAGTACTTC
NA	NA	TRBV5-1	TRBJ2-1	CASSPRGSDNEQFF	TGCGCCAGCAGCCCTCGGGGGAGTGACAATGAGCAGTTCTTC
NA	NA	TRBV9	TRBJ2-3	CASSVGSRTDTQYF	TGTGCCAGCAGCGTAGGGAGTCGCACAGATACGCAGTATTTT
NA	NA	TRBV7-9	TRBJ2-3	CASSFSDTQYF	TGTGCCAGCAGCTTCTCGGATACGCAGTATTTT
NA	NA	TRBV7-2	TRBJ1-4	CASSLAHGSVKLFF	TGTGCCAGCAGCTTAGCGCATGGGAGTGTGAAACTGTTTTTT
NA	TRBD1	TRBV15	TRBJ2-2	CATSRRTGYTGELFF	TGTGCCACCAGCAGGAGGACAGGGTACACCGGGGAGCTGTTTTTT
NA	NA	TRBV12-5	TRBJ2-5	CASGSGQETQYF	TGTGCTAGTGGATCGGGCCAAGAGACCCAGTACTTC
NA	NA	TRBV7-3	TRBJ2-5	CASSPGQKETQYF	TGTGCCAGCAGTCCCGGACAGAAAGAGACCCAGTACTTC
NA	NA	TRBV29-1	TRBJ1-5	CSVVGGVQGQPQHF	TGCAGCGTTGTTGGAGGGGTTCAGGGTCAGCCCCAGCATTTT
NA	TRBD2	TRBV7-6	TRBJ2-7	CASSPGGSYEQYF	TGTGCCAGCAGCCCGGGGGGCTCCTACGAGCAGTACTTC
NA	TRBD1	TRBV28	TRBJ2-7	CASSSLNPTGSYEQYF	TGTGCCAGCAGTTCGCTCAACCCGACAGGGTCCTACGAGCAGTACTTC
NA	TRBD1	TRBV6-5	TRBJ1-3	CASSYSGQPWDTIYF	TGTGCCAGCAGTTACTCGGGACAGCCGTGGGACACCATATATTTT